This TCR beta chain was sequenced for a study of T cells in localized non-small cell lung cancer (dated by TCRdb to the early 2020s). Looking at the study overall: The study examined T cell repertoires in roughly 240 patients with early-stage NSCLC and compared tumors with uninvolved tumor-adjacent lungs. The cohort was made up of roughly 250 treatment-naive NSCLC patients whose localized lung tumors had been resected. Of the NSCLC patients, fewer than 150 were male and roughly 110 were female, and the mean age was about 69 years. Overall study results and their limits: Multi-region tumor sequencing was not performed, so intratumor heterogeneity could not be excluded. Of the top 100 tumor clones, a median of roughly 56 were detected in paired uninvolved adjacent lung; some 28 were also among that lung's top 100. Because the study design was exploratory, TCR variables were selected using unadjusted p-values without false-discovery rate correction. Higher blood T cell density associated with longer overall survival, while higher adjacent-lung clonality associated with shorter survival. Uninvolved tumor-adjacent lung showed the highest T cell clonality, higher than tumor, which suggests more focused antigenic responses in the adjacent lung.

At diagnosis, peripheral blood, uninvolved tumor-adjacent lung and tumor were collected and stored as a combination of fresh-frozen and FFPE material. Blood samples were analyzed as peripheral blood mononuclear cells for TCR repertoire profiling. In regard to this clone: There is no known antigen for this receptor. One base away there is no much larger clone; base qualities are not given.

The immunoSEQ Assay was used to sequence TCR beta CDR3 regions from DNA. In the paper's pipeline: T cell density was computed as TCR beta template counts normalized to usable DNA estimated by amplifying housekeeping genes. The preseqR package was used to estimate richness by extrapolating to 400,000 templates for PBMC samples and to 120,000 templates for tissue samples. Clonality was defined by subtracting Pielou's evenness from one. Tissue-enriched TCRs were identified by differential abundance testing using productive amino-acid clonotypes, minimum total count 5 and alpha 0.1. The Jaccard Index and the Morisita Overlap Index were used to measure how much the repertoires overlapped between compartments. GLIPH grouped TCR beta CDR3s together with public tetramer-defined viral CDR3s, and a viral motif had to include at least three viral sequences and also show V-gene enrichment. TCRdb took this table from immuneACCESS and kept in-frame rearrangements with V and J called. Such tables lack part of the clones; where checked against another copy, unresolved V genes explain under half of the gap, and the rest is unexplained. That table supplies the V and J calls and clone size; D and trimming were determined from the DNA. This sample lists 75,000 to 95,000 clones; approximately 86% were detected once. About 15% of the sample comes from the top ten.

The CDR3 sequence holds 17 residues, the cysteine and phenylalanine included. The read is trimmed to its CDR3 DNA, 51 bases read in frame from base 1. V is pruned by 6 bases and J by 0 bases, leaving 6 bases of the junction without a gene match. From the germline V gene (reference sequence), CDR1 is MNHEY and CDR2 is SMNVEV. The TCR originated in a man aged 35-75 years with stage I squamous cell lung carcinoma. The V gene is TRBV27 and the J gene is TRBJ2-6, and 9 junctional nucleotides match TRBD1. The sample here was peripheral blood, taken before any cancer treatment. The sequence in DNA is TGTGCCAGCAGGGACAGGGGCCTGATCTCTGGGGCCAACGTCCTGACTTTC. Its product reads: CASRDRGLISGANVLTF. This CDR3, with the reference TRBV27 and TRBJ2-6 proteins standing in past its ends, gives the full variable domain EAQVTQNPRYLITVTGKKLTVTCSQNMNHEYMSWYRQDPGLGLRQIYYSMNVEVTDKGDVPEGYKVSRKEKRNFPLILESPSPNQTSLYFCASRDRGLISGANVLTFGAGSRLTVL.